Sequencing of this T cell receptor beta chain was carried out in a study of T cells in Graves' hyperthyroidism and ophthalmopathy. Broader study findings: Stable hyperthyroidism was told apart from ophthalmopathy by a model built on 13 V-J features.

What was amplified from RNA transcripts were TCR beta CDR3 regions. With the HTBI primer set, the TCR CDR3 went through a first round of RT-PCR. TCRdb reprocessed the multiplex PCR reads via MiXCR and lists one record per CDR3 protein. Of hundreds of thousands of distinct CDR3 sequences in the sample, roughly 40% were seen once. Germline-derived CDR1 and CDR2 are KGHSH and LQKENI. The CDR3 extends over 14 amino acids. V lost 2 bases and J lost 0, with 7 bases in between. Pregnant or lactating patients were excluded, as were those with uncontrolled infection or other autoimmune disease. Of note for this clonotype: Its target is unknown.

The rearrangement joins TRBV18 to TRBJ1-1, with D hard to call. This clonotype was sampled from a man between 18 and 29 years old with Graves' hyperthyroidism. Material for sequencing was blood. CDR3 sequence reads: CASSPNGLNTEAFF. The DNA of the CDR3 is TGTGCCAGCTCACCAAACGGATTGAACACTGAAGCTTTCTTT.